Each of the 29 T cell receptor beta chains below was sequenced from the same sample in a study of cytomegalovirus exposure and HLA in healthy donors. PCR was performed using 60 Vbeta and 13 Jbeta primers. Only in-frame clones appear in the TCRdb table, and some are missing; sequencing was by immunoSEQ multiplex PCR. The sample has 150,000 to 200,000 clones; about 79% are singletons. Input material: PBMCs. The receptors derive from a man between 18 and 35 years old in good health and CMV-seronegative.

This clone occurred a few times. This chain connects TRBV6-6 to TRBJ1-6; no clear D. CDR1 MNHNY and CDR2 SVGAGI come from the germline V gene (reference sequence). The CDR3 covers 16 residues. The V and J ends lost 2 bases and 9 bases respectively, with 17 bases between them. The CDR3 bases are TGTGCCAGCAGTTACCTTGCCGGGAGCCCATTTTCACCCCTCCACTTT. Its protein product is CASSYLAGSPFSPLHF.

This chain connects TRBV7-8 to TRBJ2-7; tentatively, D is TRBD2 (5 bases). CDR1 SGHVS and CDR2 FQNEAQ come from the germline V gene. V was trimmed by 5 bases and J by 5 bases, leaving 22 bases between them. This CDR3 has 16 amino acids. CDR3 in amino acids: CASSERRWAPPHEQYF. The CDR3 DNA follows: TGTGCCAGCAGCGAACGGAGGTGGGCGCCCCCCCACGAGCAGTACTTC.

The CDR3 DNA sequence: TGTGCCAGCACCAGAAACCCCCAGGGCACAGATACGCAGTATTTT. Protein: CASTRNPQGTDTQYF. The rearrangement joins TRBV6-1 to TRBJ2-3; D is unclear. With 7 bases removed from V and 1 base from J, the gap between germline ends came to 15 bases. The CDR3 runs 15 residues. Looked up from germline, CDR1 is MNHNS and CDR2 is SASEGT.

This clone was seen more than once but under ten times. The J gene is TRBJ1-1, the V gene TRBV2; unclear D gene. The CDR3 has 14 residues. Trimming stripped 6 bases from V and 0 bases from J, with 11 bases between. In germline, CDR1 is SNHLY, CDR2 FYNNEI. The CDR3 reads CASSPRHLNTEAFF. The CDR3 bases are TGTGCCAGCAGCCCAAGACACTTGAACACTGAAGCTTTCTTT.

V usage is TRBV6-4 and J usage is TRBJ1-5, with TRBD1 as a possible D gene (5 bases). Germline V gene data show CDR1 as MRHNA and CDR2 as SNTAGT. With 6 bases removed from V and 1 base from J, the gap between germline ends came to 13 bases. The CDR3 length is 15 residues. DNA for the CDR3: TGTGCCAGCAGCCCCCTCGGGGGAAGCAATCAGCCCCAGCATTTT. Its protein is CASSPLGGSNQPQHF.

This clone was seen more than once but under ten times. The J gene is TRBJ1-3, the V gene TRBV6-1; weak D call: TRBD1 (6 bases). The CDR3 has 17 residues. Germline V gene lookup returns CDR1 MNHNS and CDR2 SASEGT. The ends were cut back, 1 base at V and 1 base at J, with 14 bases in the middle. CDR3: CASSEVWGRGSGNTIYF. In DNA, the CDR3 is TGTGCCAGCAGTGAAGTTTGGGGCAGGGGATCTGGAAACACCATATATTTT.

The V call is TRBV9, the J call TRBJ1-1; tentatively, D is TRBD1 (5 bases). Germline lookup yields CDR1 SGDLS and CDR2 YYNGEE. The CDR3 is 16 amino acids. V lost 0 bases and J lost 3, with 15 bases in between. The CDR3 here is CASSVALQGTDTEAFF. CDR3 coding DNA: TGTGCCAGCAGCGTAGCTCTGCAGGGTACGGACACTGAAGCTTTCTTT.

The chain links TRBV5-1 to TRBJ1-1; 10 bases fit TRBD1. Germline V lookup: CDR1 SGHRS, CDR2 YFSETQ. Trimming cost V 5 bases and J 4 bases; bases outside gene matches: 5. The CDR3 is 14 residues long. The CDR3 loop reads CASRRDRGVTEAFF. DNA of the CDR3: TGCGCCAGCAGACGGGACAGGGGCGTCACTGAAGCTTTCTTT.

The chain combines TRBV21-1 with TRBJ2-3; TRBD2 is the table's D call and was not checked against the DNA. TRBV21-1 is flagged as a pseudogene. CDR3 length: 14 residues. In DNA, the CDR3 is TGTGCCAGCAGCAAAGCGAGGCGCACAGATACGCAGTATTTT. It yields the protein CASSKARRTDTQYF.

This chain joins TRBV30 and TRBJ2-2; 8 bases align to TRBD2. Trimming removed 4 bases from V and 7 bases from J; junction bases left unmatched: 11. Per the germline V gene, CDR1 is GTSNPN and CDR2 is SVGIG (reference sequence). This CDR3 spans 15 amino acids. The CDR3 DNA reads TGTGCCTGGACCGGGACTAGGGCATTTGGCGGGGAGCTGTTTTTT. Translating gives CAWTGTRAFGGELFF.

The chain employs TRBV9 and TRBJ1-2; TRBD1 agrees at 7 bases. CDR1 is SGDLS and CDR2 is YYNGEE in the germline V gene. The trim removed 3 bases at V and 6 bases at J, leaving 17 bases unmatched. This CDR3 comprises 17 residues. Here the CDR3 reads CASSAGQGGVDGDGYTF. DNA for the CDR3: TGTGCCAGCAGCGCGGGGCAAGGGGGCGTCGACGGGGATGGCTACACCTTC. Drawing the rest from reference TRBV9 and TRBJ1-2, the complete variable domain is DSGVTQTPKHLITATGQRVTLRCSPRSGDLSVYWYQQSLDQGLQFLIQYYNGEERAKGNILERFSAQQFPDLHSELNLSSLELGDSALYFCASSAGQGGVDGDGYTFGSGTRLTVV.

This chain uses TRBV5-1 with TRBJ1-3; possible D gene TRBD1, 5 bases. This CDR3 contains 17 residues. V lost 0 bases, J lost 0 bases, and 13 bases lay in between. Looked up from germline, CDR1 is SGHRS and CDR2 is YFSETQ. The CDR3 here is CASSLESGQFSGNTIYF. The CDR3 coding sequence is TGCGCCAGCAGCTTGGAATCAGGACAATTCTCTGGAAACACCATATATTTT.

The rearrangement joins TRBV19 to TRBJ2-2; D remains unclear. This CDR3 has 13 amino acids. V lost 7 bases, J lost 5 bases, and 11 bases lay in between. Germline CDR1 is LNHDA and CDR2 is SQIVND (reference sequence). CDR3: CASTPAATGELFF. The CDR3 DNA sequence: TGTGCCAGTACTCCGGCGGCGACCGGGGAGCTGTTTTTT.

This sequence joins TRBV29-1 and TRBJ2-1; 12 nucleotides agree with TRBD2. The trim removed 1 base at V and 6 bases at J, leaving 10 bases unmatched. Germline lookup yields CDR1 SQVTM and CDR2 ANQGSEA. This CDR3 is 17 amino acids long. CDR3 sequence reads: CSVEASGGAPLINEQFF. CDR3 sequence (DNA): TGCAGCGTTGAAGCTAGCGGGGGGGCCCCATTAATCAATGAGCAGTTCTTC.

This clone was observed a handful of times. The V and J genes are TRBV7-8 and TRBJ1-2; 9 nucleotides agree with TRBD1. The germline V gene has CDR1 SGHVS and CDR2 FQNEAQ. The CDR3 consists of 14 residues. J lost 6 bases, V lost 6 bases, and 8 bases had no gene match. The CDR3 bases are TGTGCCAGCAGTGCCCAGGGACAGGGCGATGGCTACACCTTC. Translating it yields CASSAQGQGDGYTF.

The rearrangement joins TRBV6-5 to TRBJ2-2; possible D gene TRBD2, 6 bases. The CDR3 contains 13 residues. V was cut by 5 bases and J by 8 bases, with 12 bases left in between. Germline V gene data show CDR1 as MNHEY and CDR2 as SVGAGI. The DNA for the CDR3 is TGTGCCAGCAGTACGGGCGGGGCTGGGGAGCTGTTTTTT. Its translation: CASSTGGAGELFF.

The chain has TRBV2 and TRBJ1-4; 7 bases fit TRBD1. Germline trimming cut 6 bases from V and 2 bases from J; bases unmatched to any gene: 3. CDR1 is SNHLY and CDR2 is FYNNEI in the germline V gene. This CDR3 region has 14 residues. CDR3 in DNA: TGTGCCAGCAGCGACAGGGTCACTAATGAAAAACTGTTTTTT. This codes for CASSDRVTNEKLFF.

The chain joins TRBV7-9 to TRBJ1-1; D perhaps matches TRBD1 (5 bases). The germline CDR1 and CDR2 sequences are SEHNR and FQNEAQ (reference sequence). V lost 2 bases and J 0 bases, leaving 10 bases between the germline ends. The CDR3 spans 15 residues. The CDR3 nucleotides read TGTGCCAGCAGCTTAACAGACAGCTTGAACACTGAAGCTTTCTTT. It translates to CASSLTDSLNTEAFF.

This clone has just a few counts. This chain connects TRBV5-1 to TRBJ2-7, with D tentatively TRBD2 (5 bases). CDR3 length equals 15 residues. The V gene's germline CDR1 is SGHRS and CDR2 YFSETQ. Trimming removed 0 bases from V and 0 bases from J, with 10 bases in between. CDR3 region: CASSLGRTLSYEQYF. The CDR3 bases are TGCGCCAGCAGCTTGGGGAGGACCCTCTCCTACGAGCAGTACTTC.

The chain has TRBV5-4 and TRBJ1-1, with 10 bases aligning to TRBD1. The CDR3 covers 14 residues. Looked up from germline, CDR1 is SGHNT and CDR2 is YYREEE (reference sequence). V shed 2 bases, J shed 4 bases, and the junction held 2 bases outside the gene matches. The chain's CDR3 is CASSLWTGGTEAFF. In DNA, the CDR3 is TGTGCCAGCAGCTTATGGACAGGGGGCACTGAAGCTTTCTTT.

The genes are TRBV18 and TRBJ1-5; D not certain. The V end lost 3 bases, the J end lost 0 bases, and 6 bases lay between the germline ends. Germline V gives CDR1 KGHSH, CDR2 LQKENI. The CDR3 totals 14 residues. This CDR3 is CASSPPGSNQPQHF. The CDR3 nucleotides are TGTGCCAGCTCACCCCCAGGTAGCAATCAGCCCCAGCATTTT.

V is TRBV5-6 and J is TRBJ2-3; 8 positions match TRBD1. The CDR3 length is 18 residues. Losses at the gene ends were 3 bases for V and 0 bases for J; bases not matched to a gene: 12. Germline CDR1 is SGHDT and CDR2 is YYEEEE. DNA of the CDR3: TGTGCCAGCAGCTCGAACTGGGTGACAGGGGTAAGCACAGATACGCAGTATTTT. The encoded protein is CASSSNWVTGVSTDTQYF.

This chain uses TRBV30 with TRBJ2-2, with a possible D match to TRBD2 (6 bases). Germline loops: CDR1 GTSNPN, CDR2 SVGIG (reference sequence). Trimming pared 1 base from V and 6 bases from J, leaving 15 bases between. The CDR3 is made up of 15 amino acids. CDR3 protein: CAWSEPSAPPGELFF. DNA of the CDR3: TGTGCCTGGAGTGAGCCTAGCGCACCCCCCGGGGAGCTGTTTTTT.

The rearrangement links TRBV11-2 to TRBJ1-1; no definite D call. This CDR3 is 14 amino acids long. Germline lookup yields CDR1 SGHAT and CDR2 FQNNGV. With 4 bases removed from V and 1 base from J, the gap between germline ends came to 10 bases. CDR3 in amino acids: CASSSRRRNTEAFF. The CDR3 region has the DNA TGTGCCAGCAGCTCACGGAGAAGGAACACTGAAGCTTTCTTT.

The V call is TRBV5-1, the J call TRBJ1-2, with 10 positions matching TRBD1. This CDR3 is built from 15 residues. After removal of 4 bases from V and 6 bases from J, the junction contained 9 bases not matched to a gene. Germline CDR1 SGHRS, CDR2 YFSETQ. The CDR3: CASSHTGQGGNGYTF. The CDR3 DNA reads as TGCGCCAGCAGCCATACCGGACAGGGGGGGAATGGCTACACCTTC.

The rearrangement joins TRBV29-1 to TRBJ1-2; D call uncertain. Trimming removed 3 bases at V and 4 bases at J, with 6 bases between. Looked up from germline, CDR1 is SQVTM and CDR2 is ANQGSEA. The CDR3 runs 11 residues. The CDR3 nucleotides read TGCAGCGTTGAGAGGTCCTATGGCTACACCTTC. Its translation: CSVERSYGYTF. Together with reference TRBV29-1 and TRBJ1-2, the CDR3 gives the full variable domain: SAVISQKPSRDICQRGTSLTIQCQVDSQVTMMFWYRQQPGQSLTLIATANQGSEATYESGFVIDKFPISRPNLTFSTLTVSNMSPEDSSIYLCSVERSYGYTFGSGTRLTVV.

This CDR3 is CASSSFSRGSYEQYF. CDR3 sequence (DNA): TGTGCCAGCAGCAGTTTTTCCAGGGGCTCCTACGAGCAGTACTTC. This chain joins TRBV7-3 and TRBJ2-7, with a tentative D call TRBD1 (6 bases). Trimming left V 5 bases short and J 0 bases short, with 14 bases between. CDR1 SGHTA and CDR2 FQGTGA come from the germline V gene. CDR3 size: 15 residues.

The chain has TRBV6-5 and TRBJ2-1; the match to TRBD1 covers 12 bases. The V and J ends lost 4 bases and 9 bases, in that order; junction bases with no gene match: 7. Germline V CDR1 and CDR2: MNHEY, SVGAGI. The CDR3 sequence is 15 residues long. This chain's CDR3 is CASSFTGTGGGEQFF. In nucleotides, the CDR3 is TGTGCCAGCAGTTTTACCGGGACAGGGGGCGGTGAGCAGTTCTTC.

This rearrangement joins TRBV30 to TRBJ2-1, with D uncertain. Between the trimmed V and J ends, which lost 3 bases and 6 bases, there was a span of 12 bases. Per the germline V gene, CDR1 is GTSNPN and CDR2 is SVGIG (reference sequence). This CDR3 comprises 13 residues. The CDR3 sequence is CAWRAPPSNEQFF. CDR3 nucleotide sequence: TGTGCCTGGAGGGCCCCCCCTTCCAATGAGCAGTTCTTC.